This T cell receptor beta chain was sequenced for a study of CD8+ T cells in alopecia areata. Sorting of CD4+ cells into CD25+CD127- cells was carried out for a few patients. Researchers took lesional scalp punch biopsies and peripheral blood from people who were alopecia areata patients. Worth noting for this clone: Its antigen is currently unknown.

The CDR3 extends over 16 amino acids. The germline CDR1 and CDR2 sequences are SQVTM and ANQGSEA. The J segment lost 7 bases and the V segment lost 6 bases, leaving 17 bases of the junction unmatched. Study results and caveats: Elevated clonality characterized lesional scalp relative to normal scalp, particularly in alopecia totalis/universalis. Sequencing of scalp samples also includes resident alphabeta T cells from normal skin.

As the sequencing template, cDNA was produced by extracting RNA and reverse transcribing it. The protocol was immunoSEQ multiplex PCR, while the TCRdb copy is restricted to in-frame clones and leaves out a portion. The sample holds tens of thousands of clones, more than 60% seen once. The material sequenced was CD4+ Tregs sorted from blood. The TCR sequence derives from a human donor with alopecia areata. The rearrangement links TRBV29-1 to TRBJ2-2; 7 positions agree with TRBD1. The DNA of the CDR3 is TGCAGCGTCCTCCACGGGACAGTACCGGACATCGGGGAGCTGTTTTTT. This codes for CSVLHGTVPDIGELFF.